Sequencing of this T cell receptor (beta chain) was carried out in a study of shared clonotypes between healthy human individuals. At the level of the study: CD4 naive and CD4 memory each took three plates per donor, while CD8 naive took two and CD8 memory one. Notes on the study in general: The study found lower generation probabilities in non-shared clonotypes than in those shared by all four donors.

Positively selected for CCR7, the CD45RO-negative cells used as naive CD8 cells excluded terminally differentiated effector memory CD45RA+ cells. Adult Caucasians living in Nashville, Tennessee made up all of the donors. TCRdb's copy holds only in-frame clones and misses some; the assay was immunoSEQ multiplex PCR. Of roughly 890,000 clones detected, about 91% appear once; the ten largest clones hold about 25%. CDR3 length: 13 residues. V lost 5 bases to trimming and J lost 1 base, with 8 bases between them. Germline loops: CDR1 SEHNR, CDR2 FQNEAQ (reference sequence). To note about this clone: What it recognizes is unknown.

The sequenced sample consisted of naive CD8+ T cells sorted from blood. The TCR was taken from a man between 25 and 39 years old in good health. This chain links TRBV7-9 with TRBJ1-1, with unresolved D. The CDR3 nucleotides read TGTGCCAGCAGCCTACAGACGAACACTGAAGCTTTCTTT. Its translation is CASSLQTNTEAFF.